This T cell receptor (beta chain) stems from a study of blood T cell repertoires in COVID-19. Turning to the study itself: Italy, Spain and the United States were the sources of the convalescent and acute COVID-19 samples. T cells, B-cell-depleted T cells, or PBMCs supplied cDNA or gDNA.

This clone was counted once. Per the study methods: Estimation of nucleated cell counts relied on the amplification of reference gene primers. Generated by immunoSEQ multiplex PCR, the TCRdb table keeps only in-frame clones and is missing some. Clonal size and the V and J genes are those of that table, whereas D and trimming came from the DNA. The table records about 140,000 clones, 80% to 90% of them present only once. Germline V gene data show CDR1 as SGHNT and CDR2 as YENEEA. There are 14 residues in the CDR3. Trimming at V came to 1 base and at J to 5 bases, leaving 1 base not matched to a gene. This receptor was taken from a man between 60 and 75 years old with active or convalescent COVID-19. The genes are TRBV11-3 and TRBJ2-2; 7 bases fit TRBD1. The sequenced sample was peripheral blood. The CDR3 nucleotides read TGTGCCAGCAGCTTAGCACAGGGGACCGGGGAGCTGTTTTTT. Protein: CASSLAQGTGELFF.